Here is one TCR beta chain with its context. Using immunoSEQ multiplex PCR, the repertoire was profiled, and TCRdb retains in-frame clones only, with some absent. This repertoire shows 150,000 to 200,000 clones, approximately 84% found once; its top ten account for roughly 12%. The source of the sample is a study of blood T cell repertoires in COVID-19. Trimming left V 11 bases short and J 5 bases short, with 15 bases between. The CDR3 has 13 amino acids. Sequenced input: PBMCs or T cells enriched from blood (not recorded which). The rearrangement uses TRBV12-3 or TRBV12-4 and TRBJ2-2; possible D gene TRBD1, 6 bases. This sequence originates from a man aged 45-65 years who had recovered from COVID-19. The DNA of the CDR3 is TGTGCCTTCTCCAGGGGCCCAACCGGGGAGCTGTTTTTT. Protein: CAFSRGPTGELFF.